The T cell receptor (beta chain) described here comes from a study of T cell responses to AZD1222 COVID-19 vaccine. Method: immunoSEQ multiplex PCR; TCRdb's copy keeps in-frame clones and lacks some. The profile shows roughly 110,000 clones, about 90% of them singletons. A word on this clone: What it recognizes is unknown.

Study outcomes and limitations: Most donors were white British and more were female, and clonal diversity was possibly underestimated.

V shed 8 bases and J shed 2 bases, with 19 bases lying between them. This CDR3 region has 14 residues. Germline lookup yields CDR1 GTSNPN and CDR2 SVGIG (reference sequence). The source is an adult in good health. The chain carries TRBV30 and TRBJ2-7; D perhaps matches TRBD2 (5 bases). The sequenced sample was peripheral blood, obtained on day 0 of AZD1222 vaccination. In DNA form, the CDR3 reads TGTGCCGCCCGACCACGGACTGGGGCCTACGAGCAGTACTTC. Translation: CAARPRTGAYEQYF.